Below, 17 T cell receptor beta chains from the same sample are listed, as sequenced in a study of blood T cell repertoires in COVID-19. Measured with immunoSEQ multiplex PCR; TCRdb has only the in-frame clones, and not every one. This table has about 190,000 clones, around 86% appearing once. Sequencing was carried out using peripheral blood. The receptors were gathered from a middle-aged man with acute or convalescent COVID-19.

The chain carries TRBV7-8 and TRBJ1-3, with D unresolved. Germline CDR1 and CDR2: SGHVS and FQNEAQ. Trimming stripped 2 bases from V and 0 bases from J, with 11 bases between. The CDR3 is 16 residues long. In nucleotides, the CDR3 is TGTGCCAGCAGCTTATCTACCCGACTCTCTGGAAACACCATATATTTT. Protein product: CASSLSTRLSGNTIYF.

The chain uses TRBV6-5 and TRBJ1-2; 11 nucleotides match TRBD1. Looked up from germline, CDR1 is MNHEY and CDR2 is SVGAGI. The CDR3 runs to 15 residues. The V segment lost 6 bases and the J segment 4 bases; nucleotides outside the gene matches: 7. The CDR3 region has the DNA TGTGCCAGCAGGGTGGACAGGGGGCAGGTCTATGGCTACACCTTC. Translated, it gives CASRVDRGQVYGYTF.

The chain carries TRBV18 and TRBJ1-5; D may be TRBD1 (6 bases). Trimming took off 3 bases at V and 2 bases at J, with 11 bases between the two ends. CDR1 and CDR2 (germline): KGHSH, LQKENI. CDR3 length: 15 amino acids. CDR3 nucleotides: TGTGCCAGCTCACCTCTAGGGGGTGGCAATCAGCCCCAGCATTTT. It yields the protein CASSPLGGGNQPQHF.

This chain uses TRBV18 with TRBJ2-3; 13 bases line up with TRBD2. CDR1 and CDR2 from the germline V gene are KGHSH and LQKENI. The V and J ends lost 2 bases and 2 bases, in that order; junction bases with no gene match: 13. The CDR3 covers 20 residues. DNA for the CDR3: TGTGCCAGCTCACCAAGCAGTGGACTAGCGGGGGACCCAATCACAGATACGCAGTATTTT. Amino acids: CASSPSSGLAGDPITDTQYF.

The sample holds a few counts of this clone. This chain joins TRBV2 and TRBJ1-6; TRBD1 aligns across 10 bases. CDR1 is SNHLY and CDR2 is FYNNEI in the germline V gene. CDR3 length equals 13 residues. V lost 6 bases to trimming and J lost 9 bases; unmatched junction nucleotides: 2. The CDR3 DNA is TGTGCCAGCAGCGGGACAGGGGTTTCACCCCTCCACTTT. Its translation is CASSGTGVSPLHF.

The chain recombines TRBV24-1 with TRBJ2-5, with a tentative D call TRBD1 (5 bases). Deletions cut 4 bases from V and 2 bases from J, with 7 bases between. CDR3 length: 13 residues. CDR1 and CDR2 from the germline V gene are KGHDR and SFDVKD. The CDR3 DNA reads TGTGCCACCAGTGAGACAGTACAAGAGACCCAGTACTTC. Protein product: CATSETVQETQYF.

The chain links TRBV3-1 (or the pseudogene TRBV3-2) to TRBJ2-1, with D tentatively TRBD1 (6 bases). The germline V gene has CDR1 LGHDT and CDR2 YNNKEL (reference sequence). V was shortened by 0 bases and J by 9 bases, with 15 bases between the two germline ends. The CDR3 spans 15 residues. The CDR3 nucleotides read TGTGCCAGCAGCCAAGATCCTGCTGGGGGCCGTGAGCAGTTCTTC. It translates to CASSQDPAGGREQFF.

This CDR3 is CASSLGQGRTPLHF. The CDR3 DNA follows: TGTGCCAGCAGCCTGGGACAGGGCAGGACACCCCTCCACTTT. The rearrangement links TRBV13 to TRBJ1-6; 9 bases match TRBD1. Per the germline V gene, CDR1 is PRHDT and CDR2 is FYEKMQ (reference sequence). Trimming at V came to 5 bases and at J to 11 bases, leaving 7 bases not matched to a gene. This CDR3 region has 14 residues.

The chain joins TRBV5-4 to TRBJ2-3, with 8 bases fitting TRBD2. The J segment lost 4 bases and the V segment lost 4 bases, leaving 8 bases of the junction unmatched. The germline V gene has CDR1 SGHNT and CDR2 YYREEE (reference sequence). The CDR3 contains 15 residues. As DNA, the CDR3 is TGTGCCAGCAGCATAACGGGGGGGCCGTCAGATACGCAGTATTTT. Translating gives CASSITGGPSDTQYF. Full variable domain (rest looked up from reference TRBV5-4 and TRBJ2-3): ETGVTQSPTHLIKTRGQQVTLRCSSQSGHNTVSWYQQALGQGPQFIFQYYREEENGRGNFPPRFSGLQFPNYSSELNVNALELDDSALYLCASSITGGPSDTQYFGPGTRLTVL.

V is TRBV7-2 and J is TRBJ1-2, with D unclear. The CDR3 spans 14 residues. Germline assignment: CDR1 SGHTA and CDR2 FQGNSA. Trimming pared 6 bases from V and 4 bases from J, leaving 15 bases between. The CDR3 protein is CASRLPPLSYGYTF. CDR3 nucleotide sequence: TGTGCCAGCAGACTACCCCCCCTGAGCTATGGCTACACCTTC.

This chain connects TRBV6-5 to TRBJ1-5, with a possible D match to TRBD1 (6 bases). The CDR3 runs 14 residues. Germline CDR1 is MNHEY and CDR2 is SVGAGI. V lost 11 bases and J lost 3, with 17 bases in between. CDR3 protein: CAGALGHFNQPQHF. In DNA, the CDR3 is TGTGCCGGTGCGTTGGGACATTTCAATCAGCCCCAGCATTTT.

The CDR3 DNA reads TGTGCCAGCAGCGTCCTGAGGGAGGCGTCTGAAGCTTTCTTT. This sequence encodes CASSVLREASEAFF. J is TRBJ1-1 and V is TRBV11-2; D unresolved. Germline loops: CDR1 SGHAT, CDR2 FQNNGV. V lost 5 bases, J lost 6 bases, and 16 bases lay in between. The CDR3 extends over 14 amino acids.

The CDR3 region has the DNA TGTGCCAGCAGCCGGGGGTCCCTCTCTGGGGCCAACGTCCTGACTTTC. It yields the protein CASSRGSLSGANVLTF. This chain links TRBV7-9 with TRBJ2-6; D is possibly TRBD2 (6 bases). Trimming removed 5 bases from V and 0 bases from J, with 11 bases in between. CDR1 SEHNR and CDR2 FQNEAQ come from the germline V gene (reference sequence). This CDR3 contains 16 residues. Full variable domain (missing parts from reference TRBV7-9 and TRBJ2-6): DTGVSQNPRHKITKRGQNVTFRCDPISEHNRLYWYRQTLGQGPEFLTYFQNEAQLEKSRLLSDRFSAERPKGSFSTLEIQRTEQGDSAMYLCASSRGSLSGANVLTFGAGSRLTVL.

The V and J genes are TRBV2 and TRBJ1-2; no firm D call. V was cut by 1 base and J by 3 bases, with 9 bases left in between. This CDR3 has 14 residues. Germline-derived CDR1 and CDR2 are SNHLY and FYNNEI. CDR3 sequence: CASSEVGVYYGYTF. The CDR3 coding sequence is TGTGCCAGCAGTGAAGTAGGAGTTTACTATGGCTACACCTTC. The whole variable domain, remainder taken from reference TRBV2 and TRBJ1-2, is EPEVTQTPSHQVTQMGQEVILRCVPISNHLYFYWYRQILGQKVEFLVSFYNNEISEKSEIFDDQFSVERPDGSNFTLKIRSTKLEDSAMYFCASSEVGVYYGYTFGSGTRLTVV.

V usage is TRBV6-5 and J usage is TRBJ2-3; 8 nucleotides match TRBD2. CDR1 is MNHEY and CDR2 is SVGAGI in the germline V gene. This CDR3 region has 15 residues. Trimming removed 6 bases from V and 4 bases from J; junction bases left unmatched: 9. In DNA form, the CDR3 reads TGTGCCAGCAGGAAGAGCGGGGGTCTGGCAGATACGCAGTATTTT. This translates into CASRKSGGLADTQYF.

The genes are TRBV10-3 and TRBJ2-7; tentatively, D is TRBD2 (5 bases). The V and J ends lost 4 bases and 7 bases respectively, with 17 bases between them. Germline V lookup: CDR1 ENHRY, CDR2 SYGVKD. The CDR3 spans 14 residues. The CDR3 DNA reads TGTGCCATCAGTGTAGGGCCAGCGGAGACGGAGCAGTACTTC. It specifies CAISVGPAETEQYF.

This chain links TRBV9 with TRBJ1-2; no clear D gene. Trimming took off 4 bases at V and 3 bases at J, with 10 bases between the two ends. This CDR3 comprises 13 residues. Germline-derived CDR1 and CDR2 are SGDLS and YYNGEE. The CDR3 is CASSTRRDYGYTF. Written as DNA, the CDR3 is TGTGCCAGCAGCACCCGTCGGGACTATGGCTACACCTTC.